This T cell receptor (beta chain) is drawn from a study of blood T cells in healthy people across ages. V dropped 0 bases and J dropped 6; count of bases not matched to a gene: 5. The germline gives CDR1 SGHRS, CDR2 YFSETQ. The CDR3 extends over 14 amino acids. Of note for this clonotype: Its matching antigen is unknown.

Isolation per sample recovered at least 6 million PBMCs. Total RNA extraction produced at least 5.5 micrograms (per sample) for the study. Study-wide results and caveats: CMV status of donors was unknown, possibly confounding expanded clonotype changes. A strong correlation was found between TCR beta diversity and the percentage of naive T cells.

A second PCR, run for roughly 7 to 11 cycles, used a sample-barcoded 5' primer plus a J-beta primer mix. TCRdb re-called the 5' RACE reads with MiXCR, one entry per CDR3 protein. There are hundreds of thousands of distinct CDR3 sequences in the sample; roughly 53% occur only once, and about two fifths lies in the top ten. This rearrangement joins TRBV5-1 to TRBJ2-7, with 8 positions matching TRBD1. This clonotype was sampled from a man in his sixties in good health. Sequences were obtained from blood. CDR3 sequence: CASSLGQGAFEQYF. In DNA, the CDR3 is TGCGCCAGCAGCTTGGGGCAGGGGGCATTCGAGCAGTACTTC.